This T cell receptor beta chain was found in a study of blood T cell repertoires in COVID-19. About the research overall: COVID-19 samples from acute and convalescent phases originated in the United States, Italy and Spain. PBMCs, B-cell-depleted T cells, or T cells provided the cDNA or gDNA that made up the material.

Germline V CDR1 and CDR2: MDHEN, SYDVKM. This CDR3 has 13 residues. Trimming took 6 bases from V and 5 from J; bases not matched to a gene: 7. Using immunoSEQ multiplex PCR, the repertoire was profiled, and TCRdb retains in-frame clones only, with some absent. The sample yields approximately 280,000 clones, around 86% seen once. This clone showed up just once. The TCR was taken from a woman in her twenties or thirties who had recovered from COVID-19. Sequenced: peripheral blood. This chain connects TRBV28 to TRBJ2-7; TRBD1 agrees at 7 bases. CDR3 in DNA: TGTGCCAGCAGCAATACAGGGGTCCACGAGCAGTACTTC. It codes for CASSNTGVHEQYF. The variable domain in full, with the rest retrieved from reference TRBV28 and TRBJ2-7, is DVKVTQSSRYLVKRTGEKVFLECVQDMDHENMFWYRQDPGLGLRLIYFSYDVKMKEKGDIPEGYSVSREKKERFSLILESASTNQTSMYLCASSNTGVHEQYFGPGTRLTVT.